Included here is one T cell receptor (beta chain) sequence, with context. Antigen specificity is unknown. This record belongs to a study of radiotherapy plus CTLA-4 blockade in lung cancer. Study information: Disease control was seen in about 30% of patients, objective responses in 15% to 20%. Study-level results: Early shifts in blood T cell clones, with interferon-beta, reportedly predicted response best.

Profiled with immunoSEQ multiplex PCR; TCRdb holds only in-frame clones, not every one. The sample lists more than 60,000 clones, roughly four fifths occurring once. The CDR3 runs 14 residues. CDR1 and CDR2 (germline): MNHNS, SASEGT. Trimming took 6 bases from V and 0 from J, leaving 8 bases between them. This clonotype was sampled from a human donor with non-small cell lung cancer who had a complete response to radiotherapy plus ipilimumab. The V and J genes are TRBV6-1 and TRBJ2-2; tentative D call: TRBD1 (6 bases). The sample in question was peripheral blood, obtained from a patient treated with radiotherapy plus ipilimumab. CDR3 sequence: CASSRTANTGELFF. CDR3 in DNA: TGTGCCAGCAGCCGGACAGCGAACACCGGGGAGCTGTTTTTT.